The rows below give T cell receptor beta chains drawn from one sample of a study of chemoradiotherapy in HPV16-positive cancers. The protocol was immunoSEQ multiplex PCR, while the TCRdb copy is restricted to in-frame clones and leaves out a portion. Among 7,000 to 8,500 clones listed, around nine tenths were seen once. The material was tumor tissue, obtained from a patient who underwent chemoradiotherapy. These receptors all come from a human donor with HPV-associated anogenital cancer. Each CDR3 is given with its conserved first and last residue. A D gene is named only where the DNA matches it firmly. The listing skips clone size in some rows; elsewhere it reads once, few, many or a size class.

>TRBJ2-1|few|TRBV7-9|NA
TGTGCCAGCAGCCCAAGCGGTGAGCAGTTCTTC
CASSPSGEQFF
>TRBJ1-5|NA|TRBV5-1|TRBD1
TGCGCCAGCAGCTATGGGACAGGGGACGATCAGCCCCAGCATTTT
CASSYGTGDDQPQHF
>TRBJ1-4|NA|TRBV2|TRBD1
TGTGCCAGCAGTGTTGGCCCAGGGGGGGCGTCGGGAGAAAAACTGTTTTTT
CASSVGPGGASGEKLFF
>TRBJ1-6|NA|TRBV7-2|TRBD1
TGTGCCAGCAGCTTAGGGGACAGGGGCACCCCCCTCCACTTT
CASSLGDRGTPLHF
>TRBJ1-2|NA|TRBV7-9|NA
TGTGCCAGCAGCTGGACTAACTATGGCTACACCTTC
CASSWTNYGYTF
>TRBJ1-5|NA|TRBV18|NA
TGTGCCAGCTCACCCCGAGGGGGAGATAGCAATCAGCCCCAGCATTTT
CASSPRGGDSNQPQHF
>TRBJ2-2|NA|TRBV6-6|NA
TGTGCCAGCAGTCCTGTAGGTTCCGGGGAGCTGTTTTTT
CASSPVGSGELFF
>TRBJ2-3|NA|TRBV28|TRBD2
TGTGCCAGCATAACCCCGGGACTAGCGGGGTTAAGAGAAGATACGCAGTATTTT
CASITPGLAGLREDTQYF
>TRBJ2-3|NA|TRBV9|NA
TGTGCCAGCAGAAGGGAAGGAGATACGCAGTATTTT
CASRREGDTQYF
>TRBJ2-1|NA|TRBV5-5|TRBD1
TGTGCCAGCAGCTACCAGGGACAGTACAATGAGCAGTTCTTC
CASSYQGQYNEQFF
>TRBJ1-5|NA|TRBV28|TRBD1
TGTGCCAGCAGTGATACAGGGGGCGCGTATCAGCCCCAGCATTTT
CASSDTGGAYQPQHF
>TRBJ1-5|NA|TRBV28|TRBD1
TGTGCCAGCAGTCCCACAGGGGGGACTCAGCCCCAGCATTTT
CASSPTGGTQPQHF
>TRBJ2-2|NA|TRBV6-6|NA
TGTGCCAGCACCCACCAACGTAGCGGTACCGGGGAGCTGTTTTTT
CASTHQRSGTGELFF
>TRBJ2-3|NA|TRBV11-3|NA
TGTGCCAGCAGCTTAGCGAATGCCGAGACAGATACGCAGTATTTT
CASSLANAETDTQYF
>TRBJ1-6|NA|TRBV2|NA
TGTGCCAGCGGGGAACAGAGCTCCTATAATTCACCCCTCCACTTT
CASGEQSSYNSPLHF
>TRBJ2-5|NA|TRBV13|TRBD2
TGTGCCAGCAGCTTGGGTAGCGGGAGATCGCAAGAGACCCAGTACTTC
CASSLGSGRSQETQYF
>TRBJ2-2|once|TRBV28|NA
TGTGCCAGCAGATTACTAGTGGCCGGGGAGCTGTTTTTT
CASRLLVAGELFF
>TRBJ1-1|NA|TRBV25-1|NA
TGTGCCAGCAGTGAAGCAGGGCGGACTGCTTTCTTT
CASSEAGRTAFF
>TRBJ2-3|NA|TRBV19|NA
TGTGCCAGTAGTATAACCCACACAGATACGCAGTATTTT
CASSITHTDTQYF
>TRBJ2-1|NA|TRBV14|NA
TGTGCCAGCAGCCAAGATCCCCCGGTAAGCTCCTACAATGAGCAGTTCTTC
CASSQDPPVSSYNEQFF
>TRBJ2-2|NA|TRBV5-1|NA
TGCGCCAGCAGCTTGCCCAGCGCGAACACCGGGGAGCTGTTTTTT
CASSLPSANTGELFF
>TRBJ2-1|NA|TRBV5-1|NA
TGCGCCAGCAGCTTGGGGCCCGTGGGGTCTTCCTACAATGAGCAGTTCTTC
CASSLGPVGSSYNEQFF